The 23 T cell receptor beta chains presented below share a single source sample, sequenced in a study of identical twins. Via MiXCR, TCRdb re-called the 5' RACE reads, giving one row per CDR3 protein. The table records hundreds of thousands of distinct CDR3 sequences, 6.1% of them present only once. Sequences were obtained from naive T cells sorted from blood. These receptors all come from a man between 18 and 29 years old in good health.

The chain couples TRBV27 to TRBJ2-4, with 11 bases that match TRBD1. CDR3 length: 16 residues. The V and J ends lost 3 bases and 7 bases, in that order; junction bases with no gene match: 8. The germline CDR1 and CDR2 sequences are MNHEY and SMNVEV (reference sequence). The CDR3 DNA reads as TGTGCCAGCAGTTTTTGGGGACAGGGGGGAGGGAACATTCAGTACTTC. Its translation is CASSFWGQGGGNIQYF.

Many counts were recorded for this clonotype. One junction end does not reproduce the germline sequence, and a read error may be involved. The chain employs TRBV7-9 and TRBJ2-1; D gene unclear. CDR1 SEHNR and CDR2 FQNEAQ come from the germline V gene (reference sequence). The CDR3 has 11 amino acids. The CDR3 bases are TGCGCCAGCAGTCGGGACAATGAGCAGTTCTTC. This encodes CASSRDNEQFF.

This sequence joins TRBV6-5 and TRBJ2-1; TRBD2 might be the D (6 bases). CDR3 length: 16 residues. Germline V lookup: CDR1 MNHEY, CDR2 SVGAGI. V lost 0 bases to trimming and J lost 4 bases, with 13 bases between them. CDR3 coding DNA: TGTGCCAGCAGTTACTCTCTAGCGAGAGCTTACAATGAGCAGTTCTTC. Translating it yields CASSYSLARAYNEQFF.

This clonotype was seen many times. This sequence joins TRBV6-1 and TRBJ2-5, with D uncertain. V lost 6 bases, J lost 3 bases, and 11 bases lay in between. The length of the CDR3 is 13 residues. Germline CDR1 reads MNHNS; CDR2 reads SASEGT. The CDR3 region is CASRPLGKETQYF. In DNA form, the CDR3 reads TGTGCCAGCAGGCCCCTGGGGAAAGAGACCCAGTACTTC.

There are many counts of this clonotype. The rearrangement uses TRBV20-1 and TRBJ2-7, with D possibly TRBD2 on 6 matching bases. The CDR3 has 15 amino acids. Germline-derived CDR1 and CDR2 are DFQATT and SNEGSKA (reference sequence). The ends were cut back, 3 bases at V and 2 bases at J, with 17 bases in the middle. This chain's CDR3 is CSARVWRDFTYEQYF. In DNA form, the CDR3 reads TGCAGTGCTAGGGTTTGGCGGGATTTTACCTACGAGCAGTACTTC.

This clonotype has a count of ten or more. The chain couples TRBV12-3 or TRBV12-4 to TRBJ2-1; possible D gene TRBD2, 5 bases. V lost 7 bases and J lost 4, with 11 bases in between. This CDR3 has 13 amino acids. The DNA for the CDR3 is TGTGCCAGCATGCCTAGCCAGTACAATGAGCAGTTCTTC. Its translation is CASMPSQYNEQFF.

The sample holds many counts of this clonotype. This sequence joins TRBV5-1 and TRBJ2-1; 9 bases agree with TRBD2. CDR1 is SGHRS and CDR2 is YFSETQ in the germline V gene. The CDR3 totals 15 residues. After removal of 0 bases from V and 10 bases from J, the junction contained 8 bases not matched to a gene. CDR3 sequence (DNA): TGCGCCAGCAGCTTGGCGCTAGCGGGATCTTCCGAGCAGTTCTTC. It is translated as CASSLALAGSSEQFF.

This clonotype was recorded many times. The gene calls are TRBV20-1 and TRBJ2-1; maybe TRBD1 (6 bases). This CDR3 contains 14 residues. Trimming stripped 2 bases from V and 2 bases from J, with 10 bases between. Germline V lookup: CDR1 DFQATT, CDR2 SNEGSKA (reference sequence). In DNA, the CDR3 is TGCAGTGCTAGAACGGACAGAGCCTACAATGAGCAGTTCTTC. It is translated as CSARTDRAYNEQFF.

The chain joins TRBV11-2 to TRBJ2-2; D possibly corresponds to TRBD1 (5 bases). With 6 bases removed from V and 1 base from J, the gap between germline ends came to 15 bases. The CDR3 runs 16 residues. Germline V gene data show CDR1 as SGHAT and CDR2 as FQNNGV. The CDR3 DNA sequence: TGTGCCAGCAGGTCTTTAAGGGGTCGGAACACCGGGGAGCTGTTTTTT. Translation: CASRSLRGRNTGELFF.

In its sample, this clonotype was seen many times. The gene calls are TRBV7-9 and TRBJ1-5; D possibly corresponds to TRBD1 (6 bases). CDR3 length: 19 amino acids. The V end was cut by 5 bases, the J end by 0 bases, with 23 bases between. Germline values: CDR1 SEHNR, CDR2 FQNEAQ (reference sequence). CDR3 sequence reads: CASSPDGTPAKYSNQPQHF. CDR3 coding DNA: TGTGCCAGCAGCCCAGACGGGACACCCGCGAAATATAGCAATCAGCCCCAGCATTTT.

In its sample, this clonotype was seen many times. This chain uses TRBV24-1 with TRBJ2-1, with D perhaps TRBD1 (5 bases). Trimming stripped 4 bases from V and 4 bases from J, with 10 bases between. This CDR3 has 14 amino acids. The V gene's germline CDR1 is KGHDR and CDR2 SFDVKD. The CDR3 DNA follows: TGTGCCACCAGTGACCTGACAGTGTACAATGAGCAGTTCTTC. Its translation: CATSDLTVYNEQFF.

This clonotype was found many times. CDR3 bases: TGCAGTGCTAGAGATGAGCGGACTTACGAGCAGTACGTC. Translating it yields CSARDERTYEQYV. This rearrangement joins TRBV20-1 to TRBJ2-7, with D perhaps TRBD2 (5 bases). Germline assignment: CDR1 DFQATT and CDR2 SNEGSKA (reference sequence). V lost 0 bases, J lost 4 bases, and 10 bases lay in between. This CDR3 has 13 residues.

This clonotype was seen many times. The V and J genes are TRBV12-3 or TRBV12-4 and TRBJ2-3; D is unclear. V lost 3 bases and J lost 4, with 11 bases in between. This CDR3 has 14 residues. In DNA form, the CDR3 reads TGTGCCAGCAGTTTTCTTTCCCCGGCAGATACGCAGTATTTT. Its protein product is CASSFLSPADTQYF.

This clonotype has ten or more counts. The chain uses TRBV28 and TRBJ2-2; 11 bases fit TRBD2. The length of the CDR3 is 15 residues. The ends lost 6 bases at V and 4 bases at J; junction bases unmatched: 4. Germline V gene lookup returns CDR1 MDHEN and CDR2 SYDVKM. This CDR3 reads CASSRLAGSTGELFF. In DNA, the CDR3 is TGTGCCAGCAGCCGACTAGCGGGGTCCACCGGGGAGCTGTTTTTT.

This clonotype was detected ten times or more. The chain joins TRBV5-1 to TRBJ2-5; D gene ambiguous. The length of the CDR3 is 14 residues. V was shortened by 6 bases and J by 5 bases, with 17 bases between the two germline ends. Germline CDR1 is SGHRS and CDR2 is YFSETQ. CDR3 protein: CASTKDGVGETQYF. CDR3 DNA sequence: TGCGCCAGCACCAAGGATGGGGTCGGTGAGACCCAGTACTTC.

In this sample, this clonotype turned up many times. The chain links TRBV7-8 to TRBJ1-2; no firm D call. The CDR3 runs to 14 residues. V was shortened by 2 bases and J by 3 bases, with 10 bases between the two germline ends. Germline V gives CDR1 SGHVS, CDR2 FQNEAQ. The CDR3 loop reads CASSLFGGYYGYTF. CDR3 coding DNA: TGTGCCAGCAGCTTATTCGGCGGATACTATGGCTACACCTTC.

This clonotype was picked up many times. This chain links TRBV6-2 or TRBV6-3 with TRBJ2-1; D is unresolved. Trimming took 2 bases from V and 9 from J, leaving 11 bases between them. Germline CDR1 MNHEY, CDR2 SVGEGT. This CDR3 contains 13 residues. The CDR3 DNA reads as TGTGCCAGCAGTTACGACCCAACTGGTGAGCAGTTCTTC. It is translated as CASSYDPTGEQFF.

This clonotype showed up many times. The J gene is TRBJ1-1, the V gene TRBV29-1; D unclear. Looked up from germline, CDR1 is SQVTM and CDR2 is ANQGSEA. CDR3 length equals 12 residues. Deletions cut 4 bases from V and 4 bases from J, with 10 bases between. CDR3 loop: CSVGWEVTEAFF. For the CDR3, the DNA is TGCAGCGTTGGATGGGAGGTCACTGAAGCTTTCTTT.

The chain couples TRBV18 to TRBJ2-1; 10 bases map to TRBD1. The CDR3 runs 16 residues. Germline V gives CDR1 KGHSH, CDR2 LQKENI. V gave up 4 bases and J gave up 6 bases; unmatched junction bases: 9. Here the CDR3 DNA reads TGTGCCAGCTCACACGACGGGACAGGGGTTGCCAATGAGCAGTTCTTC. It encodes CASSHDGTGVANEQFF.

This clonotype was seen repeatedly, ten times or more. The chain recombines TRBV12-3 or TRBV12-4 with TRBJ2-3; 9 nucleotides match TRBD1. The ends lost 5 bases at V and 5 bases at J; junction bases unmatched: 5. CDR3 length equals 14 residues. In DNA form, the CDR3 reads TGTGCCAGCAGTCCGGGACAGGGATTAGATACGCAGTATTTT. This encodes CASSPGQGLDTQYF.

The rearrangement joins TRBV2 to TRBJ2-1; 8 bases fit TRBD2. The J segment lost 8 bases and the V segment lost 2 bases, leaving 11 bases of the junction unmatched. CDR3 length: 16 residues. Germline V gives CDR1 SNHLY, CDR2 FYNNEI. The CDR3 region has the DNA TGTGCCAGCAGTGAAAGAGCGGGAGAGGTCTTCGATGAGCAGTTCTTC. Its translation is CASSERAGEVFDEQFF.

Only a few counts were recorded for this clonotype. The CDR3 DNA reads as TGTGCCAGCACCCCGGGCAACTCCTACGAGCAGTACTTC. Protein sequence: CASTPGNSYEQYF. This rearrangement joins TRBV12-3 or TRBV12-4 to TRBJ2-7; D is undetermined. Deletions cut 7 bases from V and 0 bases from J, with 10 bases between. The CDR3 is 13 residues long.

The chain uses TRBV5-1 and TRBJ2-3; 7 bases align to TRBD2. Germline CDR1 and CDR2: SGHRS and YFSETQ. V shed 2 bases, J shed 2 bases, and the junction held 5 bases outside the gene matches. The CDR3 is made up of 15 amino acids. The CDR3 loop is CASSFAGVPTDTQYF. The CDR3 DNA reads as TGCGCCAGCAGCTTTGCGGGAGTTCCCACAGATACGCAGTATTTT.